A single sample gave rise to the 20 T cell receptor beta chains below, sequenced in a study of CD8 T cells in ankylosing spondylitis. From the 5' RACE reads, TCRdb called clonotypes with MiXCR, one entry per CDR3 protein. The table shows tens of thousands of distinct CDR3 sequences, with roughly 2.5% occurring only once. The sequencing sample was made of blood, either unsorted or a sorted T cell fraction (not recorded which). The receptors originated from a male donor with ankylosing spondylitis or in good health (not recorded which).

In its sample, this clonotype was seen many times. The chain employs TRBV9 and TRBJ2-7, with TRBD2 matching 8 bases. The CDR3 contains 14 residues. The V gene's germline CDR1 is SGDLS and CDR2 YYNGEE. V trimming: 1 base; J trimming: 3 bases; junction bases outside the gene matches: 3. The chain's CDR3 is CASSVSGTSYEQYF. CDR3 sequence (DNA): TGTGCCAGCAGCGTATCAGGGACTAGCTACGAGCAGTACTTC.

CDR3 nucleotide sequence: TGTGCCAGCAGCGTAGGGGGTGGAGCGGCCGGGGAGCTGTTTTTT. The encoded protein is CASSVGGGAAGELFF. This chain uses TRBV9 with TRBJ2-2, with TRBD2 as a possible D gene (5 bases). The CDR3 is 15 amino acids. Looked up from germline, CDR1 is SGDLS and CDR2 is YYNGEE. Between the trimmed V and J ends, which lost 0 bases and 6 bases, there was a span of 12 bases.

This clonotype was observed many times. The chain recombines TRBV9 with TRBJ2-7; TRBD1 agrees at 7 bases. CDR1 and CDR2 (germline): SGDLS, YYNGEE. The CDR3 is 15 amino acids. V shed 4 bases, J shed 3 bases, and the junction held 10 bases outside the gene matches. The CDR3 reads CASSTQGVGNYEQYF. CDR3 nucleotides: TGTGCCAGCAGCACGCAGGGGGTGGGAAACTACGAGCAGTACTTC.

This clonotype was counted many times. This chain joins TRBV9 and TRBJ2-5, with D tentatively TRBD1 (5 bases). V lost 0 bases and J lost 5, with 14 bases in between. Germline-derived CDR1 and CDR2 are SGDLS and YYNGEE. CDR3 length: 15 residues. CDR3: CASSVGQGWAETQYF. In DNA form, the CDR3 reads TGTGCCAGCAGCGTAGGTCAGGGCTGGGCGGAGACCCAGTACTTC.

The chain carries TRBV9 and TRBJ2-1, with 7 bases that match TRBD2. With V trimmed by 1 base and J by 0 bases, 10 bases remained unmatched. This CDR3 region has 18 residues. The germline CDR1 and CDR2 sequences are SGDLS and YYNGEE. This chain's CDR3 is CASSVPGGKADSYNEQFF. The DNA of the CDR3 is TGTGCCAGCAGCGTACCGGGAGGAAAAGCGGACTCCTACAATGAGCAGTTCTTC.

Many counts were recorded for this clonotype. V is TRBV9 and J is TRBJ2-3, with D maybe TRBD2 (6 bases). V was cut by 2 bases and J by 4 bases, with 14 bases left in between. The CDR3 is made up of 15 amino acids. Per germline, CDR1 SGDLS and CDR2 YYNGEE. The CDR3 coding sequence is TGTGCCAGCAGCGTGGGGAGGAAGGGCTCAGATACGCAGTATTTT. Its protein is CASSVGRKGSDTQYF.

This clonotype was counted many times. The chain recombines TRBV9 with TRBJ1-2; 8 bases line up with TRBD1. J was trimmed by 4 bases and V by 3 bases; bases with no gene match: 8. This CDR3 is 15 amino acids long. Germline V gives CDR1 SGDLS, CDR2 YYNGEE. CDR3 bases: TGTGCCAGCAGCGGGACGACAGGGGTGGGCTATGGCTACACCTTC. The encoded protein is CASSGTTGVGYGYTF.

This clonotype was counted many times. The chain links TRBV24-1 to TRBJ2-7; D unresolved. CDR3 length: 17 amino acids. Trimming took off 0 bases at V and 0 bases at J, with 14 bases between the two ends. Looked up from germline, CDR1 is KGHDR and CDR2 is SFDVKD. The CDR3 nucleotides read TGTGCCACCAGTGATTTGGTTATGTGGCGGTTCTCCTACGAGCAGTACTTC. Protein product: CATSDLVMWRFSYEQYF.

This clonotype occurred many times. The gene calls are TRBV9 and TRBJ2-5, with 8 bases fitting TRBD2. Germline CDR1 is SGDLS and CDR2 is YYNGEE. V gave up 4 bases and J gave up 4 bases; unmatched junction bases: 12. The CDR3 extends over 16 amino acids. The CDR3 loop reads CASSKTGTRSIETQYF. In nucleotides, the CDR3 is TGTGCCAGCAGCAAGACCGGGACTAGGTCGATAGAGACCCAGTACTTC.

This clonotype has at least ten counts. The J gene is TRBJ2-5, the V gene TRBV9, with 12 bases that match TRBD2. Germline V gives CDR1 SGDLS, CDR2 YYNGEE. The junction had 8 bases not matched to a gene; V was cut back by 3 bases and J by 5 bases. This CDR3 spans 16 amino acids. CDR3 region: CASSALLAGGRETQYF. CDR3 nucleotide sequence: TGTGCCAGCAGCGCCCTACTAGCGGGAGGCAGGGAGACCCAGTACTTC.

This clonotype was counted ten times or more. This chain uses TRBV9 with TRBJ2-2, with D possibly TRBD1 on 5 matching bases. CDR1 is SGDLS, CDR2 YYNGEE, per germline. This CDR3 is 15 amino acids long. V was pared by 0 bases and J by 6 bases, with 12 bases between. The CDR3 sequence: CASSVVSGFAGELFF. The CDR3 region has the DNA TGTGCCAGCAGCGTAGTCTCAGGGTTCGCCGGGGAGCTGTTTTTT. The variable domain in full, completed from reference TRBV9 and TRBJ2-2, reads DSGVTQTPKHLITATGQRVTLRCSPRSGDLSVYWYQQSLDQGLQFLIQYYNGEERAKGNILERFSAQQFPDLHSELNLSSLELGDSALYFCASSVVSGFAGELFFGEGSRLTVL.

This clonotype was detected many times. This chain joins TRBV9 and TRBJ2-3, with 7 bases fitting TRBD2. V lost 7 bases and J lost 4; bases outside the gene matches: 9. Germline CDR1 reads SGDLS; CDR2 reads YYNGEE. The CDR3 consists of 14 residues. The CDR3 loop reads CASRGDVSSDTQYF. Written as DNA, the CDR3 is TGTGCCAGCCGGGGGGATGTCAGCTCAGATACGCAGTATTTT.

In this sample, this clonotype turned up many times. CDR3 bases: TGTGCCAGCAGCGTCTTACAGGGATCCAATGAGCAGTTCTTC. Translating it yields CASSVLQGSNEQFF. The genes are TRBV9 and TRBJ2-1, with D possibly matching TRBD1 (6 bases). This CDR3 has 14 residues. V lost 2 bases and J 6 bases, leaving 12 bases between the germline ends. Germline values: CDR1 SGDLS, CDR2 YYNGEE.

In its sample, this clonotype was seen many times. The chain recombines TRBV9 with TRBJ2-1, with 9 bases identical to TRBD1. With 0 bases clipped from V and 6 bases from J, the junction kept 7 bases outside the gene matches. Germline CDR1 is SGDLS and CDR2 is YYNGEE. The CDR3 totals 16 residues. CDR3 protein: CASSVGPGTGSNEQFF. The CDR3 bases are TGTGCCAGCAGCGTAGGTCCCGGGACAGGGTCCAATGAGCAGTTCTTC.

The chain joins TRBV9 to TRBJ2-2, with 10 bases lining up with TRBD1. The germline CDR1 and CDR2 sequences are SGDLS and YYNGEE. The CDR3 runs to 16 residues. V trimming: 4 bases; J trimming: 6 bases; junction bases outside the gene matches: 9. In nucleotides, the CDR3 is TGTGCCAGCAGCCCAATCTGGGACAGGGGTTCCGGGGAGCTGTTTTTT. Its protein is CASSPIWDRGSGELFF.

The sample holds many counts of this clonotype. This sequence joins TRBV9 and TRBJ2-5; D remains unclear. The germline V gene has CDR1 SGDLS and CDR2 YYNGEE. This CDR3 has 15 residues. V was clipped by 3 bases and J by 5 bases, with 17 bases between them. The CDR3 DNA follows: TGTGCCAGCAGCGGTTTCGATACAGAGAGGGAGACCCAGTACTTC. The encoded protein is CASSGFDTERETQYF.

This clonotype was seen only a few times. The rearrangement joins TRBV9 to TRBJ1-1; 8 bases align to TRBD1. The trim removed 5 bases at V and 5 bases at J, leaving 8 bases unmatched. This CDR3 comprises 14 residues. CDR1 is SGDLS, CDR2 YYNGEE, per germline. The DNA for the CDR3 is TGTGCCAGCAGTCCAGGGGGCGGTTATACTGAAGCTTTCTTT. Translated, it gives CASSPGGGYTEAFF.

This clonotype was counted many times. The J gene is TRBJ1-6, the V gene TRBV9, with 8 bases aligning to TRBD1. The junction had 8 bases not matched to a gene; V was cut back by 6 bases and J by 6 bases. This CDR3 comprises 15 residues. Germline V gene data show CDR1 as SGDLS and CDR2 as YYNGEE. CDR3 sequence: CASTSGTGGNSPLHF. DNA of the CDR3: TGTGCCAGCACGTCCGGGACAGGCGGTAATTCACCCCTCCACTTT.

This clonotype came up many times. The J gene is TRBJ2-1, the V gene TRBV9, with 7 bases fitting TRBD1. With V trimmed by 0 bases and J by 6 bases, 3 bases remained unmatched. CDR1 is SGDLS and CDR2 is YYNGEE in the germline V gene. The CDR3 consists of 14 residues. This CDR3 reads CASSVGTGVNEQFF. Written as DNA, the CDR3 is TGTGCCAGCAGCGTAGGTACAGGGGTCAATGAGCAGTTCTTC.

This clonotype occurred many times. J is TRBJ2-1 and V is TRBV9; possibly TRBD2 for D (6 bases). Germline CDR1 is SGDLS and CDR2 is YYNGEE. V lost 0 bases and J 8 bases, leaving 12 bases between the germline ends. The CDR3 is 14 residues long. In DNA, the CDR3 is TGTGCCAGCAGCGTAGGACTAGACGCCCATGAGCAGTTCTTC. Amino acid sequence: CASSVGLDAHEQFF.